The clone carrying this TCR beta chain was seen more than once but under ten times. These data belong to a study of T-cell reconstitution after alpha-beta-depleted transplantation in children. Germline loops: CDR1 SEHNR, CDR2 FQNEAQ (reference sequence). This CDR3 has 16 residues. The V end lost 3 bases, the J end lost 4 bases, and 16 bases lay between the germline ends. Preparing the TCRbeta library involved the use of unique molecular identifiers. One entry per CDR3 protein results from TCRdb running MiXCR on the PCR reads. The table has fewer than 400,000 distinct CDR3 sequences, roughly 22% seen once.

The source was PBMCs from the stem cell graft donor, collected from the stem cell graft. The TCR originated in a human donor who donated a stem cell graft to a child with acute myeloid leukemia. The chain combines TRBV7-9 with TRBJ2-1; D might be TRBD2 (6 bases). The CDR3 is CASSFRPGVLYNEQFF. The CDR3 nucleotides read TGTGCCAGCAGCTTTCGACCGGGAGTCCTTTACAATGAGCAGTTCTTC. The full variable domain, rest sourced from reference TRBV7-9 and TRBJ2-1, is DTGVSQNPRHKITKRGQNVTFRCDPISEHNRLYWYRQTLGQGPEFLTYFQNEAQLEKSRLLSDRFSAERPKGSFSTLEIQRTEQGDSAMYLCASSFRPGVLYNEQFFGPGTRLTVL.